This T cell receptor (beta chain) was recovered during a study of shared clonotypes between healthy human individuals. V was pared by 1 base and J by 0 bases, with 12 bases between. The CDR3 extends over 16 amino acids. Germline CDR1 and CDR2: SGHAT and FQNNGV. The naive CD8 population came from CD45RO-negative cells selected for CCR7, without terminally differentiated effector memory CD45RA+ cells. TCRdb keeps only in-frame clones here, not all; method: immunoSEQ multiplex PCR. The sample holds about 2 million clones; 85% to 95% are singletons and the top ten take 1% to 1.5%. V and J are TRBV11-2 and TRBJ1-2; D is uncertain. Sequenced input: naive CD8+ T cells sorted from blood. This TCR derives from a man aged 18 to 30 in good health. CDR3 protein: CASSLGRVGTNYGYTF. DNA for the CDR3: TGTGCCAGCAGCTTAGGTCGAGTCGGAACTAACTATGGCTACACCTTC.